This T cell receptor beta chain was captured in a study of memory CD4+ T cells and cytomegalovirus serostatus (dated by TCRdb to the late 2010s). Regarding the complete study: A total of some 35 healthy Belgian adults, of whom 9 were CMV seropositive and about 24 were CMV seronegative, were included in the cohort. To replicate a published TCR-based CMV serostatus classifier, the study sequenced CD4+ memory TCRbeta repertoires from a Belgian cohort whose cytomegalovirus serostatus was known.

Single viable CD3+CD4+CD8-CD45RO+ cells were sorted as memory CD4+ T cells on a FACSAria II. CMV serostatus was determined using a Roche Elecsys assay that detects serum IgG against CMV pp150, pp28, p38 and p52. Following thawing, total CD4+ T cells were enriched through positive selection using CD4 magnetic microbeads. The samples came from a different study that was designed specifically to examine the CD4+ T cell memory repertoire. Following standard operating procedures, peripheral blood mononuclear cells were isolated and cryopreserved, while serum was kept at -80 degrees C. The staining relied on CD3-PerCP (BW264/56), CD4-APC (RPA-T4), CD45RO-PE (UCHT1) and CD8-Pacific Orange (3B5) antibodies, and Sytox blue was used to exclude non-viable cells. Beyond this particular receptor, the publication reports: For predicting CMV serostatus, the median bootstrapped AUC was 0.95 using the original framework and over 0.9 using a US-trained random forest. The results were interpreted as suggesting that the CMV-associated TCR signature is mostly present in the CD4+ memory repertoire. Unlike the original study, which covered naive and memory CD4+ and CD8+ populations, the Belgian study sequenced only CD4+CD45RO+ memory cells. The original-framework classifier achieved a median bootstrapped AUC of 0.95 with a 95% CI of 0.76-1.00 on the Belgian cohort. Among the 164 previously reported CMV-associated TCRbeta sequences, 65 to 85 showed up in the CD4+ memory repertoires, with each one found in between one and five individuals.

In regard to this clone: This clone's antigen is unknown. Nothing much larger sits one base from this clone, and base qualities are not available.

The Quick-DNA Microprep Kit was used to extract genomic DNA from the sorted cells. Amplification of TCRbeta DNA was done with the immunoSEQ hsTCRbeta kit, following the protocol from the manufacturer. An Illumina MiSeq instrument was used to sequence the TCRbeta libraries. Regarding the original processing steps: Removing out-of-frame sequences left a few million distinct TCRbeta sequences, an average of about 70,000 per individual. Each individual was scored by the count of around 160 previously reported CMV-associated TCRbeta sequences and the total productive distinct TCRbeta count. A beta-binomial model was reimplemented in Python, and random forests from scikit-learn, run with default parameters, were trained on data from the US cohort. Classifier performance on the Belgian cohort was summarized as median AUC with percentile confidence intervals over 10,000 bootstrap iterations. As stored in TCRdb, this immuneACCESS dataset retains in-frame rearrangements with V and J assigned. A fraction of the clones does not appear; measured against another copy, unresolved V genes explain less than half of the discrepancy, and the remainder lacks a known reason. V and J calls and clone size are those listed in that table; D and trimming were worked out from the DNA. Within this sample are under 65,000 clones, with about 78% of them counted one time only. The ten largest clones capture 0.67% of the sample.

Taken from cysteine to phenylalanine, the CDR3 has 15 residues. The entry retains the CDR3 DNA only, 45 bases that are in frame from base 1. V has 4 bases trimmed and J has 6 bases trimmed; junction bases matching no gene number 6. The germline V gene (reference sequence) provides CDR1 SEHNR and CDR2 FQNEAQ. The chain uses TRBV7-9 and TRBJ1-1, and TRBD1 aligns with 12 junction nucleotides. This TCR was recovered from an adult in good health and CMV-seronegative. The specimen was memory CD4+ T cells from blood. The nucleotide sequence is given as TGTGCCAGCAGCTACCCGGGACAGGGGGCCTCTGAAGCTTTCTTT. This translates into CASSYPGQGASEAFF.